This T cell receptor (beta chain) was obtained from a study of spatial heterogeneity in lung cancer. Turning to the study itself: Sequencing consistently turned up more beta-chain sequences than alpha-chain sequences. Study outcomes and limitations: Ubiquitous expanded tumor TCRs were observed in blood more at resection than follow-up.

V lost 3 bases, J lost 3 bases, and 3 bases stayed unmatched. CDR1 is DFQATT and CDR2 is SNEGSKA in the germline V gene (reference sequence). The CDR3 runs to 13 residues. Time point specified: sample taken at primary tumor resection. Whole RNA obtained from tumor, nontumor lung or frozen PBMC underwent sequencing without sorting. This clonotype has a count of ten or more. Its target is unknown. TCRdb re-derived calls from the 5' RACE reads in MiXCR, one entry per CDR3 protein. The sample holds about 14,000 distinct CDR3 sequences, 10% to 14% seen once. The sample here was PBMCs, taken at surgery. V gene TRBV20-1 combines with J gene TRBJ1-1, with 8 bases fitting TRBD1. The TCR originated in a female donor with early-stage non-small cell lung cancer. CDR3 bases: TGCAGTGCTAGGCAGGGGGCGGACACTGAAGCTTTCTTT. Residues: CSARQGADTEAFF.